These 28 T cell receptor beta chains were all obtained from the same sample, sequenced in a study of T cell responses to AZD1222 COVID-19 vaccine (dated by TCRdb to the early 2020s). Taken with the paper, the label for time point translates to: about 28 days (+/-7) after the second vaccine dose. Receptor amplification or capture employed the immunoSEQ multiplex PCR assay. TCRdb took over this immuneACCESS table, retaining in-frame rearrangements with V and J assigned. Such tables are incomplete; in checked studies, under half of the missing clones stem from an unresolved V gene, and the remainder is unexplained. Counted in this sample were approximately 75,000 clones; around nine tenths of them appeared once. The top ten clones comprise less than 20% of the sample. The specimen comprised peripheral blood, sampled 28 days after the second AZD1222 dose. These receptors came from an adult who received the AZD1222 COVID-19 vaccine.

The rearrangement links TRBV5-6 to TRBJ1-2; D is undetermined. Deletions cut 4 bases from V and 4 bases from J, with 17 bases between. Per the germline V gene, CDR1 is SGHDT and CDR2 is YYEEEE. CDR3 size: 15 residues. This CDR3 reads CASSPRNGRLYGYTF. The CDR3 DNA follows: TGTGCCAGCAGCCCGAGGAACGGACGGCTCTATGGCTACACCTTC.

The genes are TRBV14 and TRBJ1-3, with 10 bases that match TRBD1. Losses at the gene ends were 4 bases for V and 0 bases for J; bases not matched to a gene: 6. Germline CDR1 and CDR2: SGHDN and FVKESK. The CDR3 is 17 amino acids. CDR3 coding DNA: TGTGCCAGCAGCCTAAAGACAGGGGGCAACTCTGGAAACACCATATATTTT. Translating gives CASSLKTGGNSGNTIYF. The full variable domain, rest sourced from reference TRBV14 and TRBJ1-3, is EAGVTQFPSHSVIEKGQTVTLRCDPISGHDNLYWYRRVMGKEIKFLLHFVKESKQDESGMPNNRFLAERTGGTYSTLKVQPAELEDSGVYFCASSLKTGGNSGNTIYFGEGSWLTVV.

The chain employs TRBV18 and TRBJ2-1, with D possibly being TRBD2 (5 bases). Looked up from germline, CDR1 is KGHSH and CDR2 is LQKENI. Trimming left V 5 bases short and J 6 bases short, with 5 bases between. The CDR3 loop spans 11 amino acids. CDR3 sequence reads: CASSEGNEQFF. The CDR3 DNA reads TGTGCCAGCTCAGAGGGCAATGAGCAGTTCTTC.

The V and J genes are TRBV9 and TRBJ2-7; D is unresolved. The V gene lost 0 bases and the J gene lost 3 bases, with 13 bases spanning the gap. The CDR3 spans 15 residues. Germline V CDR1 and CDR2: SGDLS, YYNGEE. The CDR3 region is CASSVGARTDYEQYF. The CDR3 nucleotides are TGTGCCAGCAGCGTAGGAGCACGAACGGACTACGAGCAGTACTTC.

This chain links TRBV7-9 with TRBJ1-5, with D unresolved. The length of the CDR3 is 12 residues. Germline CDR1 SEHNR, CDR2 FQNEAQ (reference sequence). Trimming stripped 5 bases from V and 6 bases from J, with 8 bases between. The DNA of the CDR3 is TGTGCCAGCAGCGATCACAGTCAGCCCCAGCATTTT. Amino acids: CASSDHSQPQHF.

There are a few counts of this clone. The rearrangement uses TRBV7-8 and TRBJ1-2; weak D call: TRBD1 (5 bases). CDR3 size: 12 residues. CDR1 is SGHVS, CDR2 FQNEAQ, per germline. Trimming shortened V by 1 base and J by 9 bases, and 9 bases separated the two germline ends. Here the CDR3 DNA reads TGTGCCAGCAGCTTAGATCGGGGCCGCTACACCTTC. Translated, it gives CASSLDRGRYTF.

CDR3 in amino acids: CASSLVLAGAYEQYF. The CDR3 region has the DNA TGCGCCAGCAGCTTGGTTCTAGCGGGGGCGTACGAGCAGTACTTC. V gene TRBV5-1 combines with J gene TRBJ2-7, with TRBD2 matching over 10 bases. Germline V gives CDR1 SGHRS, CDR2 YFSETQ. The CDR3 length is 15 residues. Trimming cost V 0 bases and J 4 bases; bases outside gene matches: 4.

This sequence joins TRBV2 and TRBJ1-3; D unclear. V gave up 3 bases and J gave up 1 base, with 10 bases separating them. Germline V CDR1 and CDR2: SNHLY, FYNNEI. This CDR3 is built from 15 residues. The CDR3 spells CASSEFGVSGNTIYF. DNA for the CDR3: TGTGCCAGCAGTGAGTTCGGGGTTTCTGGAAACACCATATATTTT. The full variable domain, in which reference TRBV2 and TRBJ1-3 provide the parts outside the CDR3, is EPEVTQTPSHQVTQMGQEVILRCVPISNHLYFYWYRQILGQKVEFLVSFYNNEISEKSEIFDDQFSVERPDGSNFTLKIRSTKLEDSAMYFCASSEFGVSGNTIYFGEGSWLTVV.

The chain has TRBV10-2 and TRBJ1-6; D call uncertain. The germline V gene has CDR1 WSHSY and CDR2 SAAADI. The CDR3 spans 13 residues. With 3 bases removed from V and 5 bases from J, the gap between germline ends came to 5 bases. CDR3 bases: TGCGCCAGCAGTGACAGGAATAATTCACCCCTCCACTTT. This codes for CASSDRNNSPLHF.

The table lists this clone with a count of one. The rearrangement joins TRBV5-4 to TRBJ1-1; tentative D call: TRBD1 (6 bases). This CDR3 is 17 amino acids long. Germline V gene data show CDR1 as SGHNT and CDR2 as YYREEE (reference sequence). Trimming took 0 bases from V and 1 from J, leaving 16 bases between them. The CDR3 DNA sequence: TGTGCCAGCAGCTTGGGTGGGGCACAAGGGGGGAACACTGAAGCTTTCTTT. It specifies CASSLGGAQGGNTEAFF. The whole variable domain, remainder taken from reference TRBV5-4 and TRBJ1-1, is ETGVTQSPTHLIKTRGQQVTLRCSSQSGHNTVSWYQQALGQGPQFIFQYYREEENGRGNFPPRFSGLQFPNYSSELNVNALELDDSALYLCASSLGGAQGGNTEAFFGQGTRLTVV.

This sequence joins TRBV7-6 and TRBJ1-1, with 8 bases aligning to TRBD1. The length of the CDR3 is 17 residues. Germline CDR1 SGHVS, CDR2 FNYEAQ. V trimming: 3 bases; J trimming: 0 bases; junction bases outside the gene matches: 9. The CDR3 nucleotides are TGTGCCAGCAGCTTCCCCCGGACAGGGAGGATGAACACTGAAGCTTTCTTT. Translation gives CASSFPRTGRMNTEAFF.

The V gene is TRBV4-3, the J gene TRBJ2-3; D could derive from TRBD1 or TRBD2 (7 bases each). This CDR3 has 16 amino acids. Looked up from germline, CDR1 is LGHNA and CDR2 is YSLEER. V lost 0 bases, J lost 5 bases, and 15 bases lay in between. The CDR3 region is CASSQDHRGGIDTQYF. CDR3 coding DNA: TGCGCCAGCAGCCAAGATCACAGGGGAGGGATAGATACGCAGTATTTT.

This clone has just one count. The chain recombines TRBV30 with TRBJ2-7; 9 bases match TRBD2. The germline CDR1 and CDR2 sequences are GTSNPN and SVGIG (reference sequence). V shed 1 base and J 6 bases; nucleotides not matched to a gene: 10. The CDR3 runs to 15 residues. This chain's CDR3 is CAWSGLAGQVGEQYF. In nucleotides, the CDR3 is TGTGCCTGGAGTGGTCTAGCGGGGCAGGTGGGCGAGCAGTACTTC.

This chain links TRBV3-1 (or the pseudogene TRBV3-2) with TRBJ1-3, with a weak D call TRBD1 (5 bases). Germline V gene sequence: CDR1 LGHDT, CDR2 YNNKEL (reference sequence). CDR3 length: 15 residues. Trimming removed 0 bases at V and 4 bases at J, with 10 bases between. The CDR3 is CASSQDFAGGNTIYF. CDR3 bases: TGTGCCAGCAGCCAAGACTTCGCAGGGGGAAACACCATATATTTT.

The chain is built from TRBV7-3 and TRBJ1-1, with D perhaps TRBD1 (6 bases). Germline assignment: CDR1 SGHTA and CDR2 FQGTGA. Trimming left V 7 bases short and J 0 bases short, with 15 bases between. CDR3 length: 15 amino acids. The CDR3 sequence: CASTKLGQLNTEAFF. The CDR3 DNA sequence: TGTGCCAGCACGAAGCTAGGACAGTTGAACACTGAAGCTTTCTTT.

The V gene is TRBV30, the J gene TRBJ2-2; the D is unclear. The germline V gene has CDR1 GTSNPN and CDR2 SVGIG (reference sequence). This CDR3 has 13 amino acids. The V gene lost 2 bases and the J gene lost 6 bases, with 10 bases spanning the gap. The CDR3 spells CAWSSFGAGELFF. The CDR3 DNA is TGTGCCTGGAGTAGTTTTGGGGCCGGGGAGCTGTTTTTT.

The chain is built from TRBV7-6 and TRBJ2-3, with a tentative D call TRBD2 (5 bases). The CDR3 loop spans 15 amino acids. Germline V gene sequence: CDR1 SGHVS, CDR2 FNYEAQ. The V and J ends lost 2 bases and 6 bases respectively, with 15 bases between them. The CDR3 here is CASSLNPTGTDTQYF. CDR3 DNA: TGTGCCAGCAGCTTAAACCCGACGGGAACGGATACGCAGTATTTT.

The chain combines TRBV2 with TRBJ1-2, with 7 bases lining up with TRBD1. The junction had 8 bases not matched to a gene; V was cut back by 7 bases and J by 3 bases. The CDR3 is made up of 14 amino acids. Germline V gene sequence: CDR1 SNHLY, CDR2 FYNNEI. CDR3 in DNA: TGTGCCAGCAAACGAGGGGGCGTCGACTATGGCTACACCTTC. As protein: CASKRGGVDYGYTF.

This clone was seen only once. The rearrangement joins TRBV3-1 (or the pseudogene TRBV3-2) to TRBJ1-1, with no clear D. This CDR3 is built from 17 residues. Between the trimmed V and J ends, which lost 5 bases and 11 bases, there was a span of 30 bases. CDR1 and CDR2 (germline): LGHDT, YNNKEL (reference sequence). CDR3 DNA: TGTGCCAGCAGCTCTACATTGGGAATTACGGAGGAGTTGGGGGCTTTCTTT. Protein sequence: CASSSTLGITEELGAFF.

This clone came up a few times. The chain is built from TRBV3-1 (or the pseudogene TRBV3-2) and TRBJ1-4; no reliable D call. The V gene's germline CDR1 is LGHDT and CDR2 YNNKEL (reference sequence). The CDR3 contains 16 residues. The ends were cut back, 3 bases at V and 7 bases at J, with 18 bases in the middle. The CDR3 DNA reads TGTGCCAGCAGCCAGAGGACTTCCCAAGGCAGTGAAAAACTGTTTTTT. Protein product: CASSQRTSQGSEKLFF.

V is TRBV6-5 and J is TRBJ1-4, with D perhaps TRBD1 (5 bases). Trimming took 7 bases from V and 8 from J, leaving 20 bases between them. Per the germline V gene, CDR1 is MNHEY and CDR2 is SVGAGI. The CDR3 is 15 amino acids. CDR3 bases: TGTGCCAGCACCCCTGGGACCGGGTCCGGGGAAAAACTGTTTTTT. Translated: CASTPGTGSGEKLFF.

A word on this clone: Other DNA sequences within the sample encode an identical CDR3. The chain combines TRBV19 with TRBJ1-2, with D perhaps matching TRBD1 (5 bases). The germline V gene encodes CDR1 LNHDA and CDR2 SQIVND (reference sequence). V was trimmed by 3 bases and J by 2 bases, leaving 7 bases between them. The length of the CDR3 is 13 residues. CDR3: CASSIGANYGYTF. Written as DNA, the CDR3 is TGTGCCAGTAGTATTGGGGCAAACTATGGCTACACCTTC.

The V call is TRBV30, the J call TRBJ1-2; D possibly corresponds to TRBD1 (6 bases). This CDR3 spans 14 amino acids. Germline lookup yields CDR1 GTSNPN and CDR2 SVGIG (reference sequence). Between the trimmed V and J ends, which lost 5 bases and 6 bases, there was a span of 19 bases. The CDR3, as DNA: TGTGCCTGGTTCCCGGGACAAGGACTTGATGGCTACACCTTC. Translating gives CAWFPGQGLDGYTF.

Only a few counts were recorded for this clone. The chain carries TRBV6-1 and TRBJ2-7; tentative D call: TRBD2 (6 bases). CDR1 and CDR2 from the germline V gene are MNHNS and SASEGT. V shed 3 bases and J shed 3 bases, with 18 bases lying between them. This CDR3 is built from 16 residues. CDR3 coding DNA: TGTGCCAGCAGTGATTTTGCGGGGACCCCCGACTACGAGCAGTACTTC. It specifies CASSDFAGTPDYEQYF.

This chain connects TRBV6-1 to TRBJ2-7, with D tentatively TRBD1 or TRBD2 (5 bases each). The CDR3 runs to 15 residues. Germline V gene lookup returns CDR1 MNHNS and CDR2 SASEGT. V gave up 2 bases and J gave up 6 bases, with 17 bases separating them. CDR3 sequence (DNA): TGTGCCAGCAGTGAAAATCTTTCGGGGCTAGGCGAGCAGTACTTC. This translates into CASSENLSGLGEQYF.

This sequence joins TRBV25-1 and TRBJ2-2, with D unclear. The germline gives CDR1 MGHDK, CDR2 SYGVNS. V dropped 4 bases and J dropped 1 base, with 7 bases sitting between them. The CDR3 covers 14 residues. CDR3 loop: CASSGNQNTGELFF. The DNA for the CDR3 is TGTGCCAGCAGTGGGAACCAGAACACCGGGGAGCTGTTTTTT.

The chain uses TRBV19 and TRBJ2-4, with a possible D match to TRBD2 (5 bases). The CDR3 runs to 15 residues. The V gene lost 3 bases and the J gene lost 0 bases, with 9 bases spanning the gap. CDR1 is LNHDA and CDR2 is SQIVND in the germline V gene (reference sequence). The CDR3 DNA sequence: TGTGCCAGTAGTATCTACGGGGAAGCCAAAAACATTCAGTACTTC. It is translated as CASSIYGEAKNIQYF. Full variable domain (remainder filled in from reference TRBV19 and TRBJ2-4): DGGITQSPKYLFRKEGQNVTLSCEQNLNHDAMYWYRQDPGQGLRLIYYSQIVNDFQKGDIAEGYSVSREKKESFPLTVTSAQKNPTAFYLCASSIYGEAKNIQYFGAGTRLSVL.

The chain carries TRBV7-3 and TRBJ2-1; TRBD1 matches at 10 bases. Trimming took 5 bases from V and 2 from J; bases not matched to a gene: 6. Per germline, CDR1 SGHTA and CDR2 FQGTGA. This CDR3 region has 16 residues. Written as DNA, the CDR3 is TGTGCCAGCAGCAACCCCGGACAGGGGGCCTACAATGAGCAGTTCTTC. Its protein product is CASSNPGQGAYNEQFF.